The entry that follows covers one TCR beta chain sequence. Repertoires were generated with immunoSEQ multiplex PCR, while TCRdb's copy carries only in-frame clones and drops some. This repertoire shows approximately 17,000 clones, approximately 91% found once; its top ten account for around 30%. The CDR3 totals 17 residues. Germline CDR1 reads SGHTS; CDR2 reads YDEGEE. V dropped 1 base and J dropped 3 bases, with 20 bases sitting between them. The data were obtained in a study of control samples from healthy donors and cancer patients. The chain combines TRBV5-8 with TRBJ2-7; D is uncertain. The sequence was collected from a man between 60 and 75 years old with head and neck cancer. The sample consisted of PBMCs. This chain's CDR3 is CASSLRLVGSRNYEQYF. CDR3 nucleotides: TGTGCCAGCAGCTTGCGTTTGGTGGGTAGCAGGAACTACGAGCAGTACTTC.